This entry lists 22 T cell receptor beta chains sequenced from one sample in a study of OX40 agonist ivuxolimab in advanced cancers. Clones were sequenced by immunoSEQ multiplex PCR, and TCRdb holds only the in-frame ones, with some missing. The sample holds about 79,000 clones, 90% to 95% seen once. The starting material was CD4+ or CD8+ T cells sorted from blood, obtained in a trial of the OX40 agonist ivuxolimab. The origin of the receptors is an adult with an advanced solid tumor such as melanoma, head and neck, liver or kidney cancer.

This clone was observed a few times. The chain joins TRBV6-1 to TRBJ2-3; TRBD2 agrees at 8 bases. V dropped 1 base and J dropped 6; count of bases not matched to a gene: 6. The germline gives CDR1 MNHNS, CDR2 SASEGT. The CDR3 totals 15 residues. Written as DNA, the CDR3 is TGTGCCAGCAGTGAAGGAAGTAGCGGGGTCGATACGCAGTATTTT. Amino acids: CASSEGSSGVDTQYF.

The gene calls are TRBV9 and TRBJ2-1; TRBD2 agrees at 11 bases. In germline, CDR1 is SGDLS, CDR2 YYNGEE. J gave up 8 bases and V 0 bases, and 4 bases lay outside the gene matches. The CDR3 runs to 15 residues. CDR3 protein: CASSVGLAGTDEQFF. The CDR3, as DNA: TGTGCCAGCAGCGTAGGACTAGCGGGAACCGATGAGCAGTTCTTC.

The chain combines TRBV19 with TRBJ2-7; D is possibly TRBD1 (6 bases). There are 15 residues in the CDR3. From germline, CDR1 is LNHDA and CDR2 SQIVND (reference sequence). Between the trimmed V and J ends, which lost 7 bases and 3 bases, there was a span of 19 bases. CDR3 bases: TGTGCCAGTACTCCCACAGGGTATTCATTCTACGAGCAGTACTTC. Translation: CASTPTGYSFYEQYF.

This chain links TRBV18 with TRBJ2-2, with D unresolved. Trimming stripped 2 bases from V and 2 bases from J, with 3 bases between. Germline lookup yields CDR1 KGHSH and CDR2 LQKENI. The CDR3 runs to 13 residues. The CDR3 spells CASSPSNTGELFF. CDR3 nucleotide sequence: TGTGCCAGCTCACCATCTAACACCGGGGAGCTGTTTTTT.

CDR3 region: CASSPTGQGGLNQPQHF. CDR3 nucleotide sequence: TGCGCCAGCAGCCCAACTGGGCAGGGCGGATTGAATCAGCCCCAGCATTTT. The V call is TRBV4-1, the J call TRBJ1-5; perhaps TRBD1 as D (5 bases). Germline lookup yields CDR1 MGHRA and CDR2 YSYEKL. Trimming cost V 4 bases and J 4 bases, with 20 bases left between them. This CDR3 comprises 17 residues.

The V gene is TRBV5-4, the J gene TRBJ1-2; D gene uncertain. This CDR3 has 17 residues. V shed 4 bases and J shed 2 bases, with 21 bases lying between them. Germline V gene sequence: CDR1 SGHNT, CDR2 YYREEE (reference sequence). The CDR3: CASSPGAPQPKNYGYTF. CDR3 bases: TGTGCCAGCAGCCCGGGAGCCCCACAACCGAAGAACTATGGCTACACCTTC.

The V and J genes are TRBV9 and TRBJ2-7, with TRBD1 identical over 9 bases. Germline V lookup: CDR1 SGDLS, CDR2 YYNGEE. V shed 3 bases and J 2 bases; nucleotides not matched to a gene: 9. The CDR3 length is 16 residues. The CDR3 here is CASSASTGTGTYEQYF. CDR3 DNA: TGTGCCAGCAGCGCCTCCACCGGGACAGGGACCTACGAGCAGTACTTC.

The chain is built from TRBV4-2 and TRBJ2-5; D remains unclear. CDR1 and CDR2 from the germline V gene are LGHNA and YNFKEQ. Deletions cut 0 bases from V and 2 bases from J, with 10 bases between. The CDR3 is made up of 15 amino acids. Written as DNA, the CDR3 is TGTGCCAGCAGCCAAGAATCGGGCAAACAAGAGACCCAGTACTTC. Translating it yields CASSQESGKQETQYF.

The V and J genes are TRBV13 and TRBJ2-1; D gene ambiguous. The CDR3 totals 13 residues. Germline CDR1 and CDR2: PRHDT and FYEKMQ (reference sequence). Trimming removed 4 bases from V and 0 bases from J, with 4 bases in between. DNA of the CDR3: TGTGCCAGCAGCTCGATCTCCTACAATGAGCAGTTCTTC. Translating it yields CASSSISYNEQFF.

The CDR3: CASSLEADTDTQYF. The CDR3 DNA is TGTGCCAGCAGCTTAGAAGCAGACACAGATACGCAGTATTTT. This chain connects TRBV7-6 to TRBJ2-3; D unresolved. Looked up from germline, CDR1 is SGHVS and CDR2 is FNYEAQ. The CDR3 runs 14 residues. Trimming took off 1 base at V and 2 bases at J, with 7 bases between the two ends.

The rearrangement joins TRBV27 to TRBJ1-2; a weak D match, TRBD1 (5 bases). Per the germline V gene, CDR1 is MNHEY and CDR2 is SMNVEV (reference sequence). The ends were cut back, 6 bases at V and 8 bases at J, with 13 bases in the middle. The CDR3 contains 12 residues. CDR3 sequence (DNA): TGTGCCAGCAGGGGGCAGGGTAACGGCTACACCTTC. This translates into CASRGQGNGYTF.

This chain links TRBV27 with TRBJ1-5; no clear D. CDR3 size: 12 residues. In germline, CDR1 is MNHEY, CDR2 SMNVEV (reference sequence). Trimming removed 4 bases at V and 6 bases at J, with 7 bases between. CDR3 loop: CASSYLGQPQHF. The DNA of the CDR3 is TGTGCCAGCAGTTATCTTGGTCAGCCCCAGCATTTT.

The chain employs TRBV4-1 and TRBJ2-5; 7 bases map to TRBD2. The J call may be faulty, since TRBJ2-7 better matches the DNA end. Germline CDR1 is MGHRA and CDR2 is YSYEKL. The length of the CDR3 is 14 residues. CDR3 sequence reads: CASSELADSYEQYF. The DNA for the CDR3 is TGCGCCAGCAGCGAGCTAGCGGATTCCTACGAGCAGTACTTC.

The rearrangement joins TRBV29-1 to TRBJ2-1; tentatively, D is TRBD1 (5 bases). The CDR3 is 13 amino acids. Germline loops: CDR1 SQVTM, CDR2 ANQGSEA. V lost 5 bases and J 0 bases, leaving 8 bases between the germline ends. In nucleotides, the CDR3 is TGCAGCGTTCTGGGGCTCTCCTACAATGAGCAGTTCTTC. Protein sequence: CSVLGLSYNEQFF.

The V and J genes are TRBV15 and TRBJ1-4; possibly TRBD1 for D (6 bases). The CDR3 is 17 amino acids. Trimming cost V 4 bases and J 5 bases, with 20 bases left between them. Per the germline V gene, CDR1 is LNHNV and CDR2 is YYDKDF (reference sequence). The CDR3 region is CATSNRKGGLLNEKLFF. As DNA, the CDR3 is TGTGCCACCAGCAACCGAAAAGGGGGACTACTGAATGAAAAACTGTTTTTT. Full variable domain (outside the CDR3, taken from reference TRBV15 and TRBJ1-4): DAMVIQNPRYQVTQFGKPVTLSCSQTLNHNVMYWYQQKSSQAPKLLFHYYDKDFNNEADTPDNFQSRRPNTSFCFLDIRSPGLGDTAMYLCATSNRKGGLLNEKLFFGSGTQLSVL.

The chain uses TRBV11-2 and TRBJ2-3; 11 bases are shared with TRBD2. The junction had 5 bases not matched to a gene; V was cut back by 4 bases and J by 2 bases. The CDR3 length is 16 residues. Germline V gene data show CDR1 as SGHAT and CDR2 as FQNNGV. The DNA for the CDR3 is TGTGCCAGCAGCTCCCCACTAGCGGGGGACACAGATACGCAGTATTTT. Its protein product is CASSSPLAGDTDTQYF.

This chain joins TRBV19 and TRBJ2-1; D gene uncertain. The germline V and J ends were trimmed by 7 bases and 5 bases, with 6 bases remaining between them. The CDR3 runs 11 residues. Germline-derived CDR1 and CDR2 are LNHDA and SQIVND (reference sequence). The CDR3 protein is CASNGNNEQFF. Written as DNA, the CDR3 is TGTGCCAGTAATGGAAACAATGAGCAGTTCTTC.

The chain carries TRBV9 and TRBJ2-1; 9 nucleotides align to TRBD2. The germline gives CDR1 SGDLS, CDR2 YYNGEE. The V gene end was trimmed by 2 bases and the J gene end by 3 bases; junction bases not matched to a gene: 3. This CDR3 spans 15 amino acids. CDR3 bases: TGTGCCAGCAGCGTTAGCGGGAGAATCTACAATGAGCAGTTCTTC. It yields the protein CASSVSGRIYNEQFF.

As regards this clone: The sample contains more than one DNA sequence encoding this CDR3. V gene TRBV27 combines with J gene TRBJ2-7; D is possibly TRBD1 (6 bases). V lost 2 bases and J 1 base, leaving 6 bases between the germline ends. The CDR3 has 13 residues. Germline assignment: CDR1 MNHEY and CDR2 SMNVEV (reference sequence). The CDR3 region is CASSLRGSYEQYF. CDR3 sequence (DNA): TGTGCCAGCAGTTTAAGGGGGTCCTACGAGCAGTACTTC.

This chain links TRBV7-6 with TRBJ2-7; possibly TRBD2 for D (5 bases). The V gene's germline CDR1 is SGHVS and CDR2 FNYEAQ. The CDR3 is 12 amino acids. The V end lost 2 bases, the J end lost 7 bases, and 9 bases lay between the germline ends. The CDR3 DNA reads as TGTGCCAGCAGCTTAACGGGGAGTGAGCAGTACTTC. Translating it yields CASSLTGSEQYF.

V usage is TRBV11-3 and J usage is TRBJ2-1; D uncertain. In germline, CDR1 is SGHNT, CDR2 YENEEA. The CDR3 spans 11 residues. Trimming shortened V by 3 bases and J by 8 bases, and 5 bases separated the two germline ends. The CDR3 DNA sequence: TGTGCCAGCAGCTTCGGGTATGAGCAGTTCTTC. Translation gives CASSFGYEQFF.

J is TRBJ1-6 and V is TRBV9, with a possible D match to TRBD1 (5 bases). The V and J ends lost 2 bases and 2 bases respectively, with 11 bases between them. CDR1 is SGDLS, CDR2 YYNGEE, per germline. The CDR3 consists of 16 residues. The CDR3: CASSVGRTTYNSPLHF. The CDR3 nucleotides read TGTGCCAGCAGCGTCGGGAGGACAACCTATAATTCACCCCTCCACTTT.